Here is one TCR beta chain with its context. As yet, its antigen is unknown. This entry belongs to a study of human T cells and chemical hapten exposure. About the study: The upper back received 0.01% DPC by patch testing, with results read at 6 days. Overall study findings and caveats: TCRs at high frequency, those above 1 in 1000, did not change with DPC sensitization.

The CDR3 extends over 17 amino acids. Time point specified: patch test 1, 2 weeks after DPC sensitization. The sample's treatment: therapeutic diphenylcyclopropenone sensitization with weekly scalp DPC. As handled by the study authors: With a range of about 20,000 to 690,600, the median per sample was around 96,000 TCRs. MiXCR, run by TCRdb on the RACE reads, gives a single entry per CDR3 protein. The V and J calls shown here were made by TCRdb, not taken from the authors' results. This sample carries approximately 73,000 distinct CDR3 sequences, about a tenth of them seen once, and the ten largest clones take 1.3% to 1.5%.

The rearrangement joins TRBV21-1 to TRBJ2-5; the table names TRBD2, a call not compared with the DNA. TRBV21-1 is shown as a pseudogene. This sequence was found in a woman aged 45-65 years with alopecia areata. Some clones in this sample may be carry-over from other donors' samples. The sample consisted of whole blood, taken in connection with sensitization to the hapten diphenylcyclopropenone (DPC). The CDR3 is CASSIASPSGGRETQYF. The CDR3, as DNA: TGTGCCAGCAGCATAGCCTCCCCTAGCGGAGGCCGGGAGACCCAGTACTTC.